This is a list of T cell receptor beta chains from one sample in a study of T cell changes during pregnancy in multiple sclerosis. Profiling relied on immunoSEQ multiplex PCR, and the TCRdb table lists in-frame clones only, not all of them. The table has some 100,000 clones, roughly 92% seen once. The sample here was peripheral blood, taken in the second trimester of pregnancy. These receptors were taken from a female donor with multiple sclerosis, enrolled in a pregnancy study. Each CDR3 is given with its conserved first and last residue. The D gene is left open where the match is weak. The size entry is marked missing in some rows and otherwise reads once, few, many or a size class.

d_call	v_call	j_call	clone_size	cdr3_nt	cdr3_aa
.	TRBV5-6	TRBJ1-6	.	TGTGCCAGCAGTTTGGGCGTCTATAATTCACCCCTCCACTTT	CASSLGVYNSPLHF
.	TRBV19	TRBJ2-1	.	TGTGCCAGTAGTATAGATCGACAGCCATACAATGAGCAGTTCTTC	CASSIDRQPYNEQFF
.	TRBV6-5	TRBJ2-7	.	TGTGCCAGCAGTTACGGCGACAGGTCCTACGAGCAGTACTTC	CASSYGDRSYEQYF
.	TRBV28	TRBJ1-4	.	TGTGCCAGCAGCCCACCCGGCGGGGTTGGGCCACAAAAACTGTTTTTT	CASSPPGGVGPQKLFF
.	TRBV5-5	TRBJ2-2	.	TGTGCCAGCAGCTTCAGGACAGACACCGGGGAGCTGTTTTTT	CASSFRTDTGELFF
.	TRBV28	TRBJ1-2	.	TGTGCCAGCAGTGGGGGACTTGGCTACACCTTC	CASSGGLGYTF
TRBD1	TRBV9	TRBJ1-3	.	TGTGCCAGCAGCCCCAGGGACAGGGCATTTGCTGGAAACACCATATATTTT	CASSPRDRAFAGNTIYF
.	TRBV6-1	TRBJ1-1	once	TGTGCCAGCAGTGTAAAACTGCAGGGGTCGGGCACTGAAGCTTTCTTT	CASSVKLQGSGTEAFF
TRBD1	TRBV19	TRBJ2-7	few	TGTGCCAGTAGTACCCAGACAGGGCAAGAGCAGTACTTC	CASSTQTGQEQYF
.	TRBV13	TRBJ2-7	.	TGTGCCAGCAGCTTAGGCAGCTCCTACGAGCAGTACTTC	CASSLGSSYEQYF
TRBD2	TRBV9	TRBJ2-1	.	TGTGCCAGCAGCCTTATAGGACTAGCGGGAAATGAGCAGTTCTTC	CASSLIGLAGNEQFF
.	TRBV11-3	TRBJ1-5	.	TGTGCCAGCAGCTTACTCGACAGATTTTATAGCAATCAGCCCCAGCATTTT	CASSLLDRFYSNQPQHF
.	TRBV2	TRBJ1-5	.	TGTGCCAGCAGCTCCTATAGCAATCAGCCCCAGCATTTT	CASSSYSNQPQHF
.	TRBV7-2	TRBJ1-1	.	TGTGCCAGCAGCCGCCCCCATGCGAGAGGGGGGAACACTGAAGCTTTCTTT	CASSRPHARGGNTEAFF
.	TRBV30	TRBJ2-5	.	TGTGCCTGGAGTGCACTCGCGGGGAAAGAGACCCAGTACTTC	CAWSALAGKETQYF
.	TRBV7-9	TRBJ2-1	.	TGTGCCAGCAGCTTCGGGGATGAGCAGTTCTTC	CASSFGDEQFF
.	TRBV4-1	TRBJ1-2	.	TGCGCCAGCAGCCACCCCCGAGAGAGAGCGAATAACTATGGCTACACCTTC	CASSHPRERANNYGYTF
.	TRBV5-4	TRBJ1-3	.	TGTGCCAGCAGCTATGACAGCCACTCTGGAAACACCATATATTTT	CASSYDSHSGNTIYF
.	TRBV14	TRBJ1-1	few	TGTGCCAGCAGCCAAGATCGGTACAGTGCGGGGTCGGGAGCTTTCTTT	CASSQDRYSAGSGAFF
.	TRBV11-2	TRBJ2-1	.	TGTGCCAGCAGCTCTTTGTCGGGGTACAATGAGCAGTTCTTC	CASSSLSGYNEQFF
TRBD1	TRBV30	TRBJ1-1	.	TGTGCCTGGAGCCAGGACAGGGAGAACACTGAAGCTTTCTTT	CAWSQDRENTEAFF
.	TRBV6-5	TRBJ2-1	.	TGTGCCAGCAGTTTATCGACAGGGAGGAATGAGCAGTTCTTC	CASSLSTGRNEQFF
TRBD1	TRBV6-5	TRBJ2-7	.	TGTGCCAGCAGGGAGAGGGGGCAAGCCTACGAGCAGTACTTC	CASRERGQAYEQYF
.	TRBV10-1	TRBJ1-1	.	TGCGCCAGCTTGAGGGAGAACACTGAAGCTTTCTTT	CASLRENTEAFF
.	TRBV5-1	TRBJ2-2	.	TGCGCCAGCAGCTTCGGGACAATAAACACCGGGGAGCTGTTTTTT	CASSFGTINTGELFF
.	TRBV5-6	TRBJ2-3	.	TGTGCCAGCAGACGGGGGGCGGTAGATACGCAGTATTTT	CASRRGAVDTQYF
.	TRBV28	TRBJ1-5	.	TGTGCCAGCAGCCCTCCCCGGAGGCCCCAGCATTTT	CASSPPRRPQHF
.	TRBV27	TRBJ1-5	.	TGTGCCAGCAGGCCCTCCGGCTTGGGCAGGGAATCCCTCAATCAGCCCCAGCATTTT	CASRPSGLGRESLNQPQHF
TRBD2	TRBV14	TRBJ2-5	.	TGTGCCAGCAGCCGGACCAGACTAGCGGGGGAAGAGACCCAGTACTTC	CASSRTRLAGEETQYF
.	TRBV5-1	TRBJ2-1	.	TGCGCCAGCAGCCCGGAGATCATTAGTCTGTTCTTC	CASSPEIISLFF
.	TRBV30	TRBJ1-4	.	TGTGCCTGGAGTGTACGCGCTAATGAAAAACTGTTTTTT	CAWSVRANEKLFF
TRBD2	TRBV19	TRBJ2-3	once	TGTGCCAGTAGTAGTCTAGCGGGCCTCACAGATACGCAGTATTTT	CASSSLAGLTDTQYF
.	TRBV10-2	TRBJ2-5	.	TGCGCCAGCAGTGAGAAGAGACTAGTCCTAGAGACCCAGTACTTC	CASSEKRLVLETQYF
.	TRBV5-6	TRBJ1-6	.	TGTGCCAGCACCCTACGGGTTTCGGGGTGGAATTCACCCCTCCACTTT	CASTLRVSGWNSPLHF
.	TRBV5-1	TRBJ2-6	.	TGCGCCAGCAGCCCTCAGATTGACACGAGAAGCTCTGGGGCCAACGTCCTGACTTTC	CASSPQIDTRSSGANVLTF
.	TRBV9	TRBJ1-4	.	TGTGCCAGCAGCGGCGGAGGCGGGGATGAAAAACTGTTTTTT	CASSGGGGDEKLFF
.	TRBV11-2	TRBJ1-1	.	TGTGCCAGCAGCGCCCGGGGGGACACTGAAGCTTTCTTT	CASSARGDTEAFF
.	TRBV18	TRBJ2-2	.	TGTGCCAGCTCACCAAGTCCGGGTGCGGACACCGGGGAGCTGTTTTTT	CASSPSPGADTGELFF
.	TRBV7-9	TRBJ2-1	.	TGTGCCAGCAGCTTAATAGGGGATGAGCAGTTCTTC	CASSLIGDEQFF
.	TRBV5-1	TRBJ1-1	.	TGCGCCAGCAGGGAGGGGACCGCCGACACTGAAGCTTTCTTT	CASREGTADTEAFF
TRBD1	TRBV7-8	TRBJ2-2	.	TGTGCCAGCAGCCAACAGGGACAGGGGACCGGGGAGCTGTTTTTT	CASSQQGQGTGELFF